The TCR beta chain under discussion was sequenced for a study of read filtering for tumor transcriptome and immune sequencing. CDR3 length equals 11 residues. In germline, CDR1 is SGHDT, CDR2 YYEEEE. Trimming took off 0 bases at V and 8 bases at J, with 6 bases between the two ends. The study's findings and limits: About 81.9% of IR-seq clonotypes had one read, totaling roughly 3.5% of reads; RNA-seq: about 70% and 40%.

This library used about 360 ng RNA and molecular barcoded adaptors spanning alpha/delta and beta/gamma chains. Using its own MiXCR run on the reads, TCRdb lists one record per CDR3 protein. Counted here are 15,000 to 20,000 distinct CDR3 sequences, more than 20% occurring once; the ten biggest clones make up 20% to 30%. This clonotype rates as medium-sized. Its antigen is not known. The rearrangement joins TRBV5-6 to TRBJ2-7; D remains ambiguous. The sample comprised a population of CD138-negative cells sorted from bone marrow. The receptor comes from a donor aged 40 or older with multiple myeloma. For the CDR3, the DNA is TGTGCCAGCAGCTTGGATTCGAAGCAGTACTTC. Translating it yields CASSLDSKQYF. Full variable domain (remainder filled in from reference TRBV5-6 and TRBJ2-7): DAGVTQSPTHLIKTRGQQVTLRCSPKSGHDTVSWYQQALGQGPQFIFQYYEEEERQRGNFPDRFSGHQFPNYSSELNVNALLLGDSALYLCASSLDSKQYFGPGTRLTVT.